Listed below are T cell receptor beta chains from one sample, sequenced in a study of regulatory T cells in long-lasting Graves disease. TCRdb independently ran MiXCR on the multiplex PCR reads; one entry per CDR3 protein. The data contain about 470,000 distinct CDR3 sequences, 20% to 25% of them seen just once; the ten biggest clones take up roughly 7.1%. Material: peripheral blood mononuclear cells (PBMCs), obtained when the disease was refractory, from a patient treated with antithyroid drugs. These receptors were taken from a female donor with Graves disease. Both conserved end residues are part of each CDR3. A D gene is named only where the DNA matches it firmly. Size is omitted from some rows. Given values are once, few, many or a class for expanded clones.

V,size,J,D,DNA,CDR3
TRBV9,.,TRBJ2-5,.,TGTGCCAGCAGCGTAGAAACCAGCAGACAAGAGACCCAGTACTTC,CASSVETSRQETQYF
TRBV7-2,.,TRBJ2-2,.,TGTGCCAGCAGCTTAGGGGTCAGGACCGGGGAGCTGTTTTTT,CASSLGVRTGELFF
TRBV7-2,.,TRBJ1-1,.,TGTGCCAGCAGCTTTCTCCCTAACACTGAAGCTTTCTTT,CASSFLPNTEAFF
TRBV29-1,.,TRBJ1-1,TRBD1,TGCAGCGTTGAAACAGGGGGCACCACTGAAGCTTTCTTT,CSVETGGTTEAFF
TRBV11-2,many,TRBJ2-7,TRBD1,TGTGCCAGCAGCTTATCTGAGGGACAGGGAGGATACGAGCAGTACTTC,CASSLSEGQGGYEQYF
TRBV7-2,.,TRBJ1-4,.,TGTGCCAGCAGCTCCCGGGGCCTCTCGGGTAATGAAAAACTGTTTTTT,CASSSRGLSGNEKLFF
TRBV12-3/TRBV12-4,many,TRBJ1-4,TRBD1,TGTGCCAGCAGCAACAACAGGGGACCTAATGAAAAACTGTTTTTT,CASSNNRGPNEKLFF
TRBV20-1,few,TRBJ1-2,.,TGCAGTGCTAGTTCCAAGGTTTATGAAGGCTACACCTTC,CSASSKVYEGYTF
TRBV28,.,TRBJ2-7,TRBD1,TGTGCCAGCAGTTTAGAGTGGGACAGGGCCTACGAGCAGTACTTC,CASSLEWDRAYEQYF
TRBV7-2,.,TRBJ2-5,.,TGTGCCAGCAGCTTAGCGCCTGACTGGAGCCAAGAGACCCAGTACTTC,CASSLAPDWSQETQYF
TRBV19,many,TRBJ2-7,TRBD1,TGTGCCAGTAGTATAGGGGACAGATTCCTTTCCGAGCAGTACTTC,CASSIGDRFLSEQYF
TRBV6-5,many,TRBJ2-7,.,TGTGCCAGCAGTTTTGGACAGATCCCCTACGAGCAGTACTTC,CASSFGQIPYEQYF
TRBV18,.,TRBJ1-4,TRBD1,TGTGCCAGCTCGCCAGGGGGCTTAAAGGAAAAACTGTTTTTT,CASSPGGLKEKLFF
TRBV5-6,.,TRBJ2-5,.,TGTGCCAGCAGCTTAGACTACGAGTCTTGGGAGACCCAGTACTTC,CASSLDYESWETQYF
TRBV5-6,.,TRBJ1-2,.,TGTGCCAGCAGCTACGGACACCCTGAGGCCGGAGGCTACGCCTTC,CASSYGHPEAGGYAF
TRBV4-3,.,TRBJ2-7,TRBD2,TGCGCCAGCAGCCAGATAGCGGGAGGGTACTACGAGCAGTACTTC,CASSQIAGGYYEQYF
TRBV12-3/TRBV12-4,few,TRBJ2-1,.,TGTGCCAGCAGTTTACTTGGCGGAAGCAACTACAATGAGCAGTTCTTC,CASSLLGGSNYNEQFF
TRBV5-1,few,TRBJ2-7,TRBD1,TGCGCCAGCAGCCCGGGACAGGGGGCTTTCGAGATCTCCTACGAGCAGTACTTC,CASSPGQGAFEISYEQYF
TRBV28,few,TRBJ1-5,TRBD1,TGTGCCAGCAGTCAGGACAGGTATAGCAATCAGCCCCAGCATTTT,CASSQDRYSNQPQHF
TRBV7-9,.,TRBJ2-3,TRBD2,TGTGCCAGCAGCTTATTAAGCGGGGGGCCCACAGATACGCAGTATTTT,CASSLLSGGPTDTQYF
TRBV19,many,TRBJ2-5,.,TGTGCCAGTAGTATGAGATTCGGCGACTACCAACCTTTGGAGACCCAGTACTTC,CASSMRFGDYQPLETQYF
TRBV9,many,TRBJ2-7,.,TGTGCCAGCAGCGTAGAGGCGGGTTTTGCCTACGAGCAGTACTTC,CASSVEAGFAYEQYF
TRBV7-9,many,TRBJ2-5,.,TGTGCCAGCAGCTTATCAATGGGGGAACAAGAGACCCAGTACTTC,CASSLSMGEQETQYF
TRBV6-5,many,TRBJ1-1,.,TGTGCCAGCAGTTACGGCAGGGAGGTGTCCCCTGAAGCTTTCTTT,CASSYGREVSPEAFF
TRBV20-1,few,TRBJ2-7,.,TGCAGTGCTAGAGACATGAGCGGAGACCGTTACGAGCAGTACTTC,CSARDMSGDRYEQYF
TRBV12-3/TRBV12-4,many,TRBJ2-7,TRBD1,TGTGCCAGCAGTTCTTCCGGGACAGGGGTTTACGAGCAGTACTTC,CASSSSGTGVYEQYF
TRBV4-1,.,TRBJ1-1,.,TGCGCCAGCAGCCCCGCTGGAGGTTGGTTAGGGGGGCACACTGAAGCTTTCTTT,CASSPAGGWLGGHTEAFF
TRBV7-2,few,TRBJ1-5,.,TGTGCCAGCAGCTCCTATACTGCGGGGCAGCCCCAGCATTTT,CASSSYTAGQPQHF
TRBV27,.,TRBJ2-7,.,TGTGCCAGCAGTGCGGGACGGAGTTTAACTAGCGAGCAGTACTTC,CASSAGRSLTSEQYF
TRBV12-3/TRBV12-4,many,TRBJ1-5,.,TGTGCCAGCAGTTATCTTGACGGTTATAGCAATCAGCCCCAGCATTTT,CASSYLDGYSNQPQHF
TRBV6-2/TRBV6-3,.,TRBJ2-2,.,TGTGCCAGCAGCTCTAACAGTTACACCGGGGAGCTGTTTTTT,CASSSNSYTGELFF
TRBV20-1,.,TRBJ2-7,TRBD1,TGCAGTGCTAGAACGGGGGGGGCGACAGGGGGCGTCTCCTACGAGCGGTACTTC,CSARTGGATGGVSYERYF
TRBV2,many,TRBJ2-2,.,TGTGCCAGCAGTGATGTCCCCGGGGAGCTGTTTTTT,CASSDVPGELFF
TRBV2,many,TRBJ1-2,.,TGTGCCAGCAGTGGGGCTTATGGCTACACCTTC,CASSGAYGYTF
TRBV28,.,TRBJ2-2,TRBD2,TGTGCCAGCAGCGGACTAGGCGAGGGCACCGGGGAGCTGTTTTTT,CASSGLGEGTGELFF
TRBV28,many,TRBJ2-7,.,TGTGCCAGCAGTTTATACGGGACAACCTACGAGCAGTACTTC,CASSLYGTTYEQYF
TRBV19,few,TRBJ1-6,TRBD1,TGTGCCACCGGGACAGGAAACTATAATTCACCCCTCCACTTT,CATGTGNYNSPLHF
TRBV3-1,once,TRBJ1-6,.,TGTGCCAGCAGCCGCCAAGGGCAGACCAATTCACCCCTCCACTTT,CASSRQGQTNSPLHF
TRBV28,many,TRBJ1-2,.,TGTGCCAGCAGTTTAGGGGAACTCGCCCAGATCCCTGGCTACACCTTC,CASSLGELAQIPGYTF
TRBV2,.,TRBJ1-5,TRBD1,TGTGCCAGCCCGGGACAGGGTAATCAGCCCCAGCATTTT,CASPGQGNQPQHF
TRBV4-3,.,TRBJ2-7,.,TGCGCCAGCAGCCAAGATCTTGGTGGGACCTACGAGCAGTACTTC,CASSQDLGGTYEQYF
TRBV7-2,.,TRBJ1-2,.,TGCGCCAGCAGCCAAGGCCTGTTAAACTATGGCTACACCTTC,CASSQGLLNYGYTF
TRBV7-9,many,TRBJ2-7,TRBD1,TGTGCTACGACTCGACAGGGTACTTCCTACGAGCAGTACTTC,CATTRQGTSYEQYF
TRBV4-1,few,TRBJ1-2,.,TGCGCCAGCAGCCCTTCCGGCCCCCACATCGACGGCTACACCTTC,CASSPSGPHIDGYTF
TRBV12-5,many,TRBJ1-5,TRBD1,TGTGCTAGTGGACTCACCGGGACAGGTCGCCTCAATCAGCCCCAGCATTTT,CASGLTGTGRLNQPQHF
TRBV6-4,few,TRBJ1-6,.,TGTGCCAGCCACCCGGGCCGAGGTAGATCACCCCTCCACTTT,CASHPGRGRSPLHF
TRBV7-2,.,TRBJ1-5,.,TGTGCCAGCAGCGCCCCCGGGGGGCCCCAGCATTTT,CASSAPGGPQHF
TRBV29-1,.,TRBJ1-2,.,TGCAGCGTTGACAAGGGAGGAGACCGGGATGTGGACTACACCTTC,CSVDKGGDRDVDYTF